This T cell receptor (beta chain) was recovered during a study of blood T cell repertoires in COVID-19. About the research overall: PBMCs, B-cell-depleted T cells, or T cells provided the cDNA or gDNA that made up the material.

Assay: immunoSEQ multiplex PCR; the TCRdb copy retains only in-frame clones and omits some. The data contain around 32,000 clones, about 92% of them seen just once; the ten biggest clones take up roughly 0.99%. What was sequenced was peripheral blood. The sequence came from a man in his sixties or seventies with active or convalescent COVID-19.

CDR3 nucleotides: TGTGCCAGCAGCGTGAGTCATTCCACTGAAGCTTTCTTT. Protein sequence: CASSVSHSTEAFF. V and J are TRBV9 and TRBJ1-1; D is ambiguous. The V gene's germline CDR1 is SGDLS and CDR2 YYNGEE. The CDR3 has 13 amino acids. The V and J ends lost 2 bases and 4 bases respectively, with 9 bases between them.